The rows below give T cell receptor beta chains drawn from one sample of a study of T-cell memory formation after mild COVID-19. Via MiXCR, TCRdb re-called the 5' RACE reads, giving one row per CDR3 protein. The sample includes 160,000 or so distinct CDR3 sequences, roughly 31% of them seen just once. Sequenced input: PBMCs or a T cell subset sorted from them (not recorded which). The origin of the receptors is an adult woman who had mild COVID-19 (a few samples of this study predate the infection). Cell type and time point are not known. Each CDR3 is given with its conserved first and last residue. D genes are given only for firm matches. Only some rows state a clone size, as once, few, many or a class for expanded clones.

D	V	J	size	CDR3	DNA
.	TRBV7-8	TRBJ2-2	many	CASSYQDRNTGELFF	TGTGCCAGCAGCTACCAGGACAGAAACACCGGGGAGCTGTTTTTT
.	TRBV5-1	TRBJ2-7	.	CASSLGTWDYEQYF	TGCGCCAGCAGCTTGGGTACTTGGGACTACGAGCAGTACTTC
TRBD2	TRBV24-1	TRBJ2-1	.	CATSDPGTSGRSYNEQFF	TGTGCCACCAGTGACCCCGGGACTAGCGGGAGATCCTACAATGAGCAGTTCTTC
.	TRBV27	TRBJ1-1	few	CASSSYRDDTEAFF	TGTGCCAGCAGTTCCTACAGGGACGACACTGAAGCTTTCTTT
.	TRBV7-3	TRBJ2-3	.	CASSLTWADTQYF	TGTGCCAGCAGCTTAACGTGGGCAGATACGCAGTATTTT
TRBD2	TRBV9	TRBJ2-1	.	CASSGRIAGDTGNEQFF	TGTGCCAGCAGCGGCCGGATAGCGGGGGACACGGGCAATGAGCAGTTCTTC
TRBD2	TRBV3-1	TRBJ2-7	.	CASSWTSGGPSSYEQYF	TGTGCCAGCAGCTGGACTAGCGGGGGGCCAAGCTCCTACGAGCAGTACTTC
.	TRBV5-1	TRBJ2-3	.	CASSLGTSVPTDTQYF	TGCGCCAGCAGCTTGGGGACCTCCGTACCCACAGATACGCAGTATTTT
.	TRBV20-1	TRBJ2-7	.	CSASGLAEQYF	TGCAGTGCTAGTGGGCTAGCCGAGCAGTACTTC
TRBD2	TRBV29-1	TRBJ2-3	.	CSGEAGSSTDTQYF	TGCAGCGGTGAAGCGGGGAGTAGCACAGATACGCAGTATTTT
TRBD2	TRBV15	TRBJ2-3	.	CATSKKRLAGFTDTQYF	TGTGCCACCAGCAAGAAACGACTAGCGGGTTTCACAGATACGCAGTATTTT
TRBD1	TRBV5-1	TRBJ2-1	few	CASRGGWDGNEQFF	TGCGCCAGCAGAGGGGGCTGGGACGGGAATGAGCAGTTCTTC
TRBD1	TRBV6-5	TRBJ1-1	few	CASSSDRARNTEAFF	TGTGCCAGCAGTTCGGACAGGGCGAGGAACACTGAAGCTTTCTTT
.	TRBV6-4	TRBJ2-7	.	CASRPQGGGTSSYEQYF	TGTGCCAGCAGACCTCAGGGGGGTGGCACAAGCTCCTACGAGCAGTACTTC
TRBD2	TRBV7-9	TRBJ2-2	.	CASSPLAGVTGELFF	TGTGCCAGTAGCCCACTAGCGGGAGTCACCGGGGAGCTGTTTTTT
.	TRBV5-1	TRBJ1-2	.	CASSLNRDTDGYTF	TGCGCCAGCAGCCTAAACCGGGACACGGATGGCTACACCTTC
.	TRBV20-1	TRBJ2-3	.	CSARVILPSGPAQYF	TGCAGTGCTAGAGTTATCCTCCCGTCGGGTCCTGCGCAGTATTTT
TRBD1	TRBV12-3/TRBV12-4	TRBJ1-1	few	CASRGTGGKAFF	TGTGCCAGCAGGGGAACAGGGGGAAAAGCTTTCTTT
.	TRBV5-5	TRBJ2-5	.	CASSSGVLAQETQYF	TGTGCCAGCAGCTCGGGGGTGCTCGCACAAGAGACCCAGTACTTC
.	TRBV20-1	TRBJ1-4	.	CSAQGAEKLFF	TGCAGTGCTCAGGGAGCTGAAAAACTGTTTTTT
TRBD2	TRBV7-2	TRBJ2-3	.	CASSKRLAGASTDTQYF	TGTGCCAGCAGCAAGAGACTAGCGGGGGCAAGCACAGATACGCAGTATTTT
TRBD1	TRBV5-1	TRBJ2-5	few	CASSLAQGAEETQYF	TGCGCCAGCAGCTTGGCACAGGGGGCAGAAGAGACCCAGTACTTC
TRBD1	TRBV5-1	TRBJ2-7	.	CASSPQGALSEQYF	TGCGCCAGCAGCCCACAGGGGGCCTTGAGTGAGCAGTACTTC
TRBD2	TRBV7-2	TRBJ2-1	.	CASSVLAGAVNEQFF	TGTGCCAGCAGCGTCTTAGCGGGAGCGGTGAATGAGCAGTTCTTC
.	TRBV20-1	TRBJ2-3	few	CSARRDHTQYF	TGCAGTGCTAGAAGGGACCATACGCAGTATTTT
.	TRBV20-1	TRBJ1-2	few	CSAGGWSPKSYGYTF	TGCAGTGCGGGCGGGTGGAGCCCTAAGAGCTATGGCTACACCTTC
TRBD2	TRBV15	TRBJ2-3	.	CATSPDVSGSTDTQYF	TGTGCCACCAGCCCTGATGTTAGCGGGAGTACAGATACGCAGTATTTT
TRBD2	TRBV7-9	TRBJ2-7	.	CASFQGMTSGGIYEQYF	TGTGCCAGCTTCCAGGGGATGACTAGCGGGGGGATCTACGAGCAGTACTTC
.	TRBV27	TRBJ2-1	.	CASSLSRSSYNEQFF	TGTGCCAGCAGTTTATCCAGGAGCTCCTACAATGAGCAGTTCTTC
.	TRBV11-2	TRBJ2-5	.	CASSLGQMETQYF	TGTGCCAGCAGCTTAGGACAGATGGAGACCCAGTACTTC
.	TRBV2	TRBJ2-2	.	CASSGGTNTGELFF	TGTGCCAGCAGTGGTGGCACGAACACCGGGGAGCTGTTTTTT
TRBD2	TRBV20-1	TRBJ2-1	few	CSFTLAGNEQFF	TGCAGTTTTACACTAGCGGGGAATGAGCAGTTCTTC
.	TRBV20-1	TRBJ1-3	few	CSAGNSGNTIYF	TGCAGTGCTGGGAACTCTGGAAACACCATATATTTT
TRBD1	TRBV7-7	TRBJ2-3	few	CASSPGTGRTDTQYF	TGTGCTAGCAGCCCCGGGACAGGGCGCACAGATACGCAGTATTTT
TRBD1	TRBV24-1	TRBJ2-3	.	CATSDLTGGPEDTQYF	TGTGCCACCAGTGATTTGACAGGGGGCCCTGAAGATACGCAGTATTTT
.	TRBV6-5	TRBJ1-3	.	CASRTFGDTIYF	TGTGCCAGCAGGACCTTTGGGGACACCATATATTTT
.	TRBV12-3/TRBV12-4	TRBJ1-3	.	CASTIWGSGNTIYF	TGTGCCAGCACCATCTGGGGCTCTGGAAACACCATATATTTT